One and the same sample provided the 20 T cell receptor beta chains below, sequenced in a study of blood T cell repertoires in COVID-19. Assay: immunoSEQ multiplex PCR; the TCRdb copy retains only in-frame clones and omits some. The sample has about 160,000 clones, around 83% seen once; the top ten hold 10% to 15%. The sequenced material came from peripheral blood. The receptor source for this set is an older man who had recovered from COVID-19.

V is TRBV5-5 and J is TRBJ1-5; 7 nucleotides line up with TRBD1. Germline V gene data show CDR1 as SGHKS and CDR2 as YYEKEE (reference sequence). Unmatched junction bases numbered 5, after V lost 0 bases and J lost 8 bases. This CDR3 has 14 residues. The CDR3 DNA sequence: TGTGCCAGCAGCTTGGTAGGGACAGTCAAGCCCCAGCATTTT. Its protein is CASSLVGTVKPQHF.

J is TRBJ2-7 and V is TRBV6-2 or TRBV6-3; 7 bases agree with TRBD2. This CDR3 has 18 amino acids. V lost 6 bases and J lost 5; bases outside the gene matches: 22. Germline CDR1 reads MNHEY; CDR2 reads SVGEGT. The CDR3 DNA reads as TGTGCCAGCAGCTCAAACCGGAACAGCGGGGCCAACCCCAACGAGCAGTACTTC. Translation gives CASSSNRNSGANPNEQYF.

CDR3 sequence: CASSGSGAYNEQFF. CDR3 nucleotide sequence: TGTGCCAGCAGCGGTAGCGGAGCCTACAATGAGCAGTTCTTC. The chain employs TRBV9 and TRBJ2-1, with D perhaps matching TRBD2 (6 bases). The CDR3 spans 14 residues. Trimming removed 3 bases from V and 2 bases from J, with 9 bases in between. The germline V gene encodes CDR1 SGDLS and CDR2 YYNGEE.

This clone has a handful of counts. The chain is built from TRBV6-1 and TRBJ1-5, with 10 nucleotides matching TRBD1. The germline V gene encodes CDR1 MNHNS and CDR2 SASEGT. The CDR3 is 16 residues long. After removal of 3 bases from V and 2 bases from J, the junction contained 4 bases not matched to a gene. CDR3 DNA: TGTGCCAGCAGTGAGACAGGGGGCTTGCGCAATCAGCCCCAGCATTTT. Encoded protein: CASSETGGLRNQPQHF.

J is TRBJ2-3 and V is TRBV7-2, with D tentatively TRBD1 (5 bases). The germline V gene encodes CDR1 SGHTA and CDR2 FQGNSA. Trimming removed 2 bases at V and 6 bases at J, with 9 bases between. This CDR3 region has 13 residues. CDR3 bases: TGTGCCAGCAGCTTATACTCAGGGGATACGCAGTATTTT. Translating it yields CASSLYSGDTQYF.

This clone came up once. The chain recombines TRBV5-1 with TRBJ2-3, with TRBD2 matching 13 bases. Germline V gene sequence: CDR1 SGHRS, CDR2 YFSETQ. The CDR3 consists of 15 residues. Germline trimming cut 7 bases from V and 8 bases from J; bases unmatched to any gene: 10. The CDR3 loop is CASGTSGRAGSTQYF. The CDR3, as DNA: TGCGCCAGCGGAACTAGCGGGAGGGCCGGCAGTACGCAGTATTTT.

The rearrangement uses TRBV28 and TRBJ1-1; D perhaps matches TRBD1 (5 bases). CDR3 length: 15 amino acids. Germline V gene sequence: CDR1 MDHEN, CDR2 SYDVKM. Trimming cost V 7 bases and J 7 bases, with 22 bases left between them. The CDR3 reads CASNLNRVGGGEAFF. The CDR3, as DNA: TGTGCCAGCAATCTTAACCGGGTGGGGGGAGGTGAAGCTTTCTTT.

The chain links TRBV15 to TRBJ2-5; TRBD1 matches 12 bases. The junction had 9 bases not matched to a gene; V was cut back by 5 bases and J by 5 bases. Germline values: CDR1 LNHNV, CDR2 YYDKDF (reference sequence). The CDR3 spans 16 residues. The CDR3 protein is CATSVPGQGAGETQYF. CDR3 nucleotides: TGTGCCACCAGCGTTCCGGGACAGGGGGCGGGGGAGACCCAGTACTTC. The full variable domain, in which reference TRBV15 and TRBJ2-5 provide the parts outside the CDR3, is DAMVIQNPRYQVTQFGKPVTLSCSQTLNHNVMYWYQQKSSQAPKLLFHYYDKDFNNEADTPDNFQSRRPNTSFCFLDIRSPGLGDTAMYLCATSVPGQGAGETQYFGPGTRLLVL.

The chain recombines TRBV30 with TRBJ1-5; the D is unclear. This CDR3 is 13 amino acids long. Between the trimmed V and J ends, which lost 1 base and 3 bases, there was a span of 7 bases. Germline CDR1 GTSNPN, CDR2 SVGIG (reference sequence). The chain's CDR3 is CAWSAGNNQPQHF. The CDR3, as DNA: TGTGCCTGGAGTGCGGGGAACAATCAGCCCCAGCATTTT. The full variable domain, in which reference TRBV30 and TRBJ1-5 provide the parts outside the CDR3, is SQTIHQWPATLVQPVGSPLSLECTVEGTSNPNLYWYRQAAGRGLQLLFYSVGIGQISSEVPQNLSASRPQDRQFILSSKKLLLSDSGFYLCAWSAGNNQPQHFGDGTRLSIL.

This clone was found a few times. The chain employs TRBV28 and TRBJ1-1; TRBD1 matches 11 bases. The CDR3 is 15 residues long. Per the germline V gene, CDR1 is MDHEN and CDR2 is SYDVKM. Losses at the gene ends were 5 bases for V and 8 bases for J; bases not matched to a gene: 10. CDR3 nucleotides: TGTGCCAGCAGTGGAGCCGGGACAGGGGGTCTCGAAGCTTTCTTT. Its protein is CASSGAGTGGLEAFF.

The chain recombines TRBV27 with TRBJ2-2; D might be TRBD2 (6 bases). This CDR3 contains 15 residues. Germline V gene data show CDR1 as MNHEY and CDR2 as SMNVEV (reference sequence). V was trimmed by 8 bases and J by 0 bases, leaving 13 bases between them. CDR3 DNA: TGTGCCAGCCGGGGATTAGCGGCGAACACCGGGGAGCTGTTTTTT. Translating gives CASRGLAANTGELFF.

The chain joins TRBV7-2 to TRBJ1-4; perhaps TRBD1 as D (6 bases). Trimming cost V 4 bases and J 5 bases, with 11 bases left between them. The length of the CDR3 is 14 residues. Germline V lookup: CDR1 SGHTA, CDR2 FQGNSA. CDR3 DNA sequence: TGTGCCAGCAGCTCGGACAGAAACAATGAAAAACTGTTTTTT. Translating it yields CASSSDRNNEKLFF.

V gene TRBV21-1 combines with J gene TRBJ2-7; TRBD1 is the table's D call, not checked against the DNA. TRBV21-1 is deemed a pseudogene. This CDR3 is built from 16 residues. Written as DNA, the CDR3 is TGTGCCAGCAGCCCAGGCGGGGCAGGGGGTTCCTACGAGCAGTACTTC. Protein product: CASSPGGAGGSYEQYF.

The chain uses TRBV12-5 and TRBJ1-5; perhaps TRBD1 as D (5 bases). The germline V gene encodes CDR1 LGHNT and CDR2 FRNRAP. CDR3 length equals 14 residues. The V and J ends lost 7 bases and 5 bases respectively, with 15 bases between them. CDR3 DNA: TGTGCTAGTGTCCCGGGACTCTGGGATCAGCCCCAGCATTTT. Translation gives CASVPGLWDQPQHF.

The chain recombines TRBV19 with TRBJ2-2, with 9 bases that match TRBD2. The CDR3 spans 17 residues. Per germline, CDR1 LNHDA and CDR2 SQIVND (reference sequence). Trimming cost V 1 base and J 4 bases; bases outside gene matches: 7. The CDR3 protein is CASSIGASGTLTGELFF. For the CDR3, the DNA is TGTGCCAGTAGTATAGGAGCTAGCGGGACCCTCACCGGGGAGCTGTTTTTT.

This chain joins TRBV6-5 and TRBJ1-1, with a weak D call TRBD1 (5 bases). The germline gives CDR1 MNHEY, CDR2 SVGAGI. Trimming removed 6 bases from V and 11 bases from J, with 16 bases in between. This CDR3 spans 12 amino acids. CDR3 sequence reads: CASSPREGKAFF. DNA for the CDR3: TGTGCCAGCAGCCCCAGGGAGGGGAAGGCTTTCTTT.

This clone came up a few times. J is TRBJ1-1 and V is TRBV7-9; 7 bases line up with TRBD1. The CDR3 runs 13 residues. Germline V CDR1 and CDR2: SEHNR, FQNEAQ (reference sequence). Losses at the gene ends were 0 bases for V and 11 bases for J; bases not matched to a gene: 6. CDR3 nucleotides: TGTGCCAGCAGCTTAGCGGGGGACAGAGGGGCTTTCTTT. Encoded protein: CASSLAGDRGAFF.

This clone was seen once. This rearrangement joins TRBV12-3 or TRBV12-4 to TRBJ2-1; D gene ambiguous. V lost 3 bases and J lost 4, with 7 bases in between. The CDR3 contains 13 residues. The CDR3 here is CASSFSYYNEQFF. In DNA, the CDR3 is TGTGCCAGCAGTTTTAGTTATTACAATGAGCAGTTCTTC.

The rearrangement links TRBV4-1 to TRBJ2-3, with 7 positions matching TRBD2. J lost 3 bases, V lost 4 bases, and 10 bases had no gene match. Germline CDR1 and CDR2: MGHRA and YSYEKL. The CDR3 covers 16 residues. The CDR3 sequence is CASSRMGGIKTDTQYF. The DNA for the CDR3 is TGCGCCAGCAGCCGGATGGGAGGGATCAAGACAGATACGCAGTATTTT.

V and J are TRBV24-1 and TRBJ2-5; no clear D. The CDR3 extends over 12 amino acids. The germline V gene has CDR1 KGHDR and CDR2 SFDVKD. V lost 4 bases and J lost 1, with 3 bases in between. The CDR3 nucleotides are TGTGCCACCAGTGACCTCCAAGAGACCCAGTACTTC. Protein sequence: CATSDLQETQYF.